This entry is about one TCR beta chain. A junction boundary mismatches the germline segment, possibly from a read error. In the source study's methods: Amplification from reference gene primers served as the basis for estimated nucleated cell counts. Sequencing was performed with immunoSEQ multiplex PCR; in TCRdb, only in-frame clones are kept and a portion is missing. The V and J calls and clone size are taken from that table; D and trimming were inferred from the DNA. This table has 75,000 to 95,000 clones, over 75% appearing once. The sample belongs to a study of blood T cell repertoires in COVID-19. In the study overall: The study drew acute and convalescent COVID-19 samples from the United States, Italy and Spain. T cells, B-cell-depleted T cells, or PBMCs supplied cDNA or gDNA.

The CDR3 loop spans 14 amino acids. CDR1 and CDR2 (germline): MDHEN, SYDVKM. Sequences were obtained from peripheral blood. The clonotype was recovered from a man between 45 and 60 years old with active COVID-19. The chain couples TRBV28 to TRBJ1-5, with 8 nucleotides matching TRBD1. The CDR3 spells CASTLQGGGQPQHF. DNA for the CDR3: TGTGCCAGCACTTTACAGGGGGGAGGTCAGCCCCAGCATTTT.